Here is one T cell receptor (beta chain) with its context. The entry originates in a study of monozygotic twins with inflammatory bowel disease. Germline V CDR1 and CDR2: MDHEN, SYDVKM. The CDR3 loop spans 14 amino acids. Samples each yielded cDNA through eight separate reactions. TCRdb reprocessed the 5' RACE reads; each CDR3 protein has one entry and no DNA is given. The data include 150,000 to 200,000 distinct CDR3 sequences; the top ten clones carry 2.4%. V usage is TRBV28 and J usage is TRBJ2-2; TCRdb lists TRBD2, though no DNA is available to test this call. The sample consisted of blood. The receptor was isolated from a human donor with ulcerative colitis or Crohn's disease, or a healthy co-twin of an affected twin (not recorded which). CDR3 sequence: CASSPQAGAGELFF.